This entry lists 8 T cell receptor beta chains sequenced from one sample in a study of T cell responses to AZD1222 COVID-19 vaccine. Only in-frame clones appear in the TCRdb table, and some are missing; sequencing was by immunoSEQ multiplex PCR. The sample has about 150,000 clones; 94% are singletons. The sample consisted of peripheral blood, taken on day 0 of AZD1222 vaccination. These receptors were obtained from an adult in good health.

This clone was seen more than once but under ten times. The rearrangement links TRBV2 to TRBJ2-1, with TRBD2 matching over 7 bases. CDR3 length equals 16 residues. Germline assignment: CDR1 SNHLY and CDR2 FYNNEI. The J segment lost 8 bases and the V segment lost 0 bases, leaving 10 bases of the junction unmatched. The CDR3 is CASSEAVAGPFHEQFF. CDR3 in DNA: TGTGCCAGCAGTGAAGCGGTAGCGGGCCCGTTCCATGAGCAGTTCTTC.

The chain combines TRBV9 with TRBJ1-3; TRBD1 matches 7 bases. CDR1 and CDR2 (germline): SGDLS, YYNGEE. With V trimmed by 4 bases and J by 4 bases, 2 bases remained unmatched. The CDR3 sequence is 13 residues long. CDR3 sequence reads: CASSSRGGNTIYF. CDR3 bases: TGTGCCAGCAGCTCCAGGGGGGGAAACACCATATATTTT.

CDR3 amino acids: CASSEGPQGVAEAFF. CDR3 bases: TGTGCCAGCAGCGAAGGTCCCCAGGGGGTTGCTGAAGCTTTCTTT. The chain is built from TRBV9 and TRBJ1-1, with 7 bases identical to TRBD1. V gave up 3 bases and J gave up 6 bases; unmatched junction bases: 11. Germline V gene lookup returns CDR1 SGDLS and CDR2 YYNGEE. This CDR3 is built from 15 residues.

This clone has just one count. The gene calls are TRBV11-1 and TRBJ1-1; perhaps TRBD1 as D (6 bases). CDR3 length equals 15 residues. The germline V gene encodes CDR1 SGHAT and CDR2 FQDESV (reference sequence). The germline V and J ends were trimmed by 5 bases and 5 bases, with 18 bases remaining between them. CDR3 nucleotide sequence: TGTGCCAGCAGCGTAGGAGGAGGGGGGGGAACTGAAGCTTTCTTT. Translating gives CASSVGGGGGTEAFF.

V gene TRBV15 combines with J gene TRBJ1-1, with 10 bases lining up with TRBD1. The CDR3 runs 16 residues. With V trimmed by 5 bases and J by 0 bases, 6 bases remained unmatched. In germline, CDR1 is LNHNV, CDR2 YYDKDF (reference sequence). Written as DNA, the CDR3 is TGTGCCACCAGCGACCGGGACAGGGGACTGAACACTGAAGCTTTCTTT. It encodes CATSDRDRGLNTEAFF.

The chain uses TRBV7-6 and TRBJ1-5, with D possibly being TRBD1 (5 bases). Germline V lookup: CDR1 SGHVS, CDR2 FNYEAQ. V lost 1 base and J 6 bases, leaving 7 bases between the germline ends. The CDR3 extends over 13 amino acids. The CDR3 loop is CASSLGGVQPQHF. The DNA for the CDR3 is TGTGCCAGCAGCTTAGGGGGGGTTCAGCCCCAGCATTTT.

V usage is TRBV6-5 and J usage is TRBJ1-2, with D perhaps TRBD1 (5 bases). Trimming stripped 6 bases from V and 1 base from J, with 15 bases between. The CDR3 runs 15 residues. CDR1 and CDR2 (germline): MNHEY, SVGAGI. CDR3 in amino acids: CASSQGAYGNYGYTF. DNA of the CDR3: TGTGCCAGCAGCCAAGGGGCCTATGGTAACTATGGCTACACCTTC.

This clone has only a few counts. The chain has TRBV4-1 and TRBJ1-4; 8 bases fit TRBD1. CDR1 MGHRA and CDR2 YSYEKL come from the germline V gene. The CDR3 is 14 residues long. Trimming cost V 3 bases and J 5 bases; bases outside gene matches: 2. The CDR3 protein is CASSQRQGNEKLFF. In DNA form, the CDR3 reads TGCGCCAGCAGCCAGAGACAGGGGAATGAAAAACTGTTTTTT.